This T cell receptor (beta chain) was captured by sequencing in a study of T cells in tumors after PD-1 blockade. On the study more broadly: On average, peripheral blood gave 100,000 to 140,000 TCR templates and about 34,000 unique clonotypes.

Germline V CDR1 and CDR2: MGHRA, YSYEKL. V was clipped by 3 bases and J by 7 bases; unmatched bases: 11. The CDR3 totals 16 residues. Assay: immunoSEQ multiplex PCR; the TCRdb copy retains only in-frame clones and omits some. The table has 50,000 or so clones, 60% to 80% seen once. The starting material was PBMCs, obtained before anti-PD-1 treatment. This clonotype originated in a human donor with basal cell carcinoma. The rearrangement uses TRBV4-1 and TRBJ1-4; 7 bases align to TRBD1. The CDR3 nucleotides read TGCGCCAGCAGCCAGCTACCGGGACAGATGGGTGAAAAACTGTTTTTT. Its protein product is CASSQLPGQMGEKLFF.